These 21 T cell receptor beta chains were all obtained from the same sample, sequenced in a study of beta chain features in type 1 diabetes. Study conclusions and caveats: Type 1 diabetes patients had moderately but significantly shorter TCRB CDR3s in all four CD4+ subsets.

Their specific antigens are unknown. Sequenced material consisted of expressed TCRB transcripts (all of the isolated RNA was reverse transcribed). The protocol was immunoSEQ multiplex PCR, while the TCRdb copy is restricted to in-frame clones and leaves out a portion. Among some 200,000 clones listed, roughly 16% were seen once. Input material: naive CD4+ T cells from blood. The receptors were gathered from a man aged 25 to 40 with type 1 diabetes.

The chain joins TRBV7-3 to TRBJ2-7; 7 bases are a match to TRBD1. CDR3 length: 15 amino acids. Losses at the gene ends were 3 bases for V and 3 bases for J; bases not matched to a gene: 8. Germline-derived CDR1 and CDR2 are SGHTA and FQGTGA. This CDR3 is CASSFRQGINYEQYF. In nucleotides, the CDR3 is TGTGCCAGCAGCTTCAGACAGGGAATTAACTACGAGCAGTACTTC.

Only a few counts were recorded for this clone. This sample also contains other DNA sequences that code for the same CDR3. V is TRBV18 and J is TRBJ2-5; the D is unclear. This CDR3 is 11 amino acids long. The germline V gene encodes CDR1 KGHSH and CDR2 LQKENI. With 4 bases removed from V and 2 bases from J, the gap between germline ends came to 2 bases. CDR3 coding DNA: TGTGCCAGCTCACGTCAAGAGACCCAGTACTTC. It specifies CASSRQETQYF.

This clone has only a few counts. This sequence joins TRBV28 and TRBJ2-5; no firm D call. The CDR3 consists of 12 residues. Germline values: CDR1 MDHEN, CDR2 SYDVKM. The V end was cut by 3 bases, the J end by 7 bases, with 9 bases between. CDR3 region: CASSFRVMTQYF. CDR3 bases: TGTGCCAGCAGTTTTAGAGTAATGACCCAGTACTTC.

This clone showed up just a few times. V usage is TRBV7-2 and J usage is TRBJ2-7; the match to TRBD1 covers 9 bases. The CDR3 runs 14 residues. Looked up from germline, CDR1 is SGHTA and CDR2 is FQGNSA. V shed 4 bases and J 6 bases; nucleotides not matched to a gene: 7. The CDR3 DNA reads TGTGCCAGCAGCTACCGGACAGGGGTGACCGAGCAGTACTTC. Its protein is CASSYRTGVTEQYF. Together with reference TRBV7-2 and TRBJ2-7, the CDR3 gives the full variable domain: GAGVSQSPSNKVTEKGKDVELRCDPISGHTALYWYRQSLGQGLEFLIYFQGNSAPDKSGLPSDRFSAERTGGSVSTLTIQRTQQEDSAVYLCASSYRTGVTEQYFGPGTRLTVT.

This chain uses TRBV7-2 with TRBJ2-7; the D is unclear. The CDR3 is made up of 11 amino acids. Germline CDR1 reads SGHTA; CDR2 reads FQGNSA. The V and J ends lost 1 base and 6 bases respectively, with 4 bases between them. This chain's CDR3 is CASSLVSEQYF. CDR3 in DNA: TGTGCCAGCAGCTTAGTGTCCGAGCAGTACTTC. Complete variable domain (other parts from reference TRBV7-2 and TRBJ2-7): GAGVSQSPSNKVTEKGKDVELRCDPISGHTALYWYRQSLGQGLEFLIYFQGNSAPDKSGLPSDRFSAERTGGSVSTLTIQRTQQEDSAVYLCASSLVSEQYFGPGTRLTVT.

In its sample, this clone was seen a few times. The chain recombines TRBV4-3 with TRBJ2-1; the match to TRBD2 covers 7 bases. This CDR3 spans 15 amino acids. Germline trimming cut 3 bases from V and 3 bases from J; bases unmatched to any gene: 5. CDR1 LGHNA and CDR2 YSLEER come from the germline V gene. Here the CDR3 reads CASSHWSGIYNEQFF. The CDR3 DNA reads as TGCGCCAGCAGCCATTGGAGCGGGATCTACAATGAGCAGTTCTTC.

This clone was seen only a few times. The rearrangement links TRBV28 to TRBJ1-2, with D perhaps TRBD1 (5 bases). The CDR3 extends over 12 amino acids. Germline V lookup: CDR1 MDHEN, CDR2 SYDVKM. V shed 6 bases and J shed 4 bases, with 9 bases lying between them. CDR3 nucleotide sequence: TGTGCCAGCAGCTGGGACGGCTATGGCTACACCTTC. This translates into CASSWDGYGYTF.

The chain couples TRBV28 to TRBJ2-7, with D unresolved. The V gene lost 7 bases and the J gene lost 1 base, with 2 bases spanning the gap. From germline, CDR1 is MDHEN and CDR2 SYDVKM. The CDR3 contains 10 residues. The CDR3 spells CASKSYEQYF. DNA of the CDR3: TGTGCCAGCAAGTCCTACGAGCAGTACTTC.

This clone was detected only a few times. The V call is TRBV9, the J call TRBJ2-1, with D possibly being TRBD2 (7 bases). The germline gives CDR1 SGDLS, CDR2 YYNGEE. Trimming took 2 bases from V and 0 from J, leaving 15 bases between them. The CDR3 runs 17 residues. CDR3 residues: CASSVGRGLSSYNEQFF. CDR3 in DNA: TGTGCCAGCAGCGTTGGGCGGGGGCTTAGCTCCTACAATGAGCAGTTCTTC.

V gene TRBV30 combines with J gene TRBJ1-1; a possible D gene is TRBD1 (5 bases). Trimming took off 8 bases at V and 4 bases at J, with 11 bases between the two ends. Germline assignment: CDR1 GTSNPN and CDR2 SVGIG (reference sequence). The CDR3 is 11 residues long. The CDR3 spells CARGGSTEAFF. The CDR3 region has the DNA TGTGCCCGTGGGGGGAGCACTGAAGCTTTCTTT.

J is TRBJ2-3 and V is TRBV29-1; possibly TRBD1 for D (5 bases). CDR1 and CDR2 from the germline V gene are SQVTM and ANQGSEA. The V gene lost 4 bases and the J gene lost 1 base, with 12 bases spanning the gap. The CDR3 totals 14 residues. In DNA, the CDR3 is TGCAGCGTTGTGAACAGGCAGCGCACAGATACGCAGTATTTT. Protein: CSVVNRQRTDTQYF.

This clone occurred a few times. The chain joins TRBV7-9 to TRBJ2-7; 7 bases map to TRBD1. This CDR3 has 14 residues. The V gene's germline CDR1 is SEHNR and CDR2 FQNEAQ (reference sequence). Unmatched junction bases numbered 7, after V lost 5 bases and J lost 3 bases. The CDR3: CASSLRAGGYEQYF. As DNA, the CDR3 is TGTGCCAGCAGCCTTCGCGCAGGGGGCTACGAGCAGTACTTC.

This clone was detected a few times. The genes are TRBV27 and TRBJ1-2; D ambiguous. CDR1 is MNHEY and CDR2 is SMNVEV in the germline V gene (reference sequence). The CDR3 runs 15 residues. V was cut by 1 base and J by 4 bases, with 13 bases left in between. The CDR3 sequence: CASSLYPLGFYGYTF. CDR3 DNA: TGTGCCAGCAGTTTATACCCCCTCGGGTTCTATGGCTACACCTTC.

There are a few counts of this clone. The genes are TRBV28 and TRBJ2-5, with D perhaps matching TRBD2 (6 bases). Germline V gives CDR1 MDHEN, CDR2 SYDVKM. With 2 bases removed from V and 4 bases from J, the gap between germline ends came to 11 bases. This CDR3 has 14 amino acids. This chain's CDR3 is CASSLRGLGETQYF. The CDR3, as DNA: TGTGCCAGCAGTTTACGGGGACTGGGAGAGACCCAGTACTTC.

The sample holds a few counts of this clone. The V call is TRBV9, the J call TRBJ2-1; D possibly matches TRBD1 or TRBD2 (5 bases each). This CDR3 spans 16 amino acids. Germline CDR1 reads SGDLS; CDR2 reads YYNGEE. Trimming took off 0 bases at V and 1 base at J, with 11 bases between the two ends. The DNA of the CDR3 is TGTGCCAGCAGCGTAGTTGGGGGTAGGTCCTACAATGAGCAGTTCTTC. This sequence encodes CASSVVGGRSYNEQFF.

This clone was counted only a few times. The rearrangement links TRBV5-1 to TRBJ2-3; 8 bases align to TRBD2. This CDR3 has 15 residues. With 1 base clipped from V and 4 bases from J, the junction kept 5 bases outside the gene matches. From germline, CDR1 is SGHRS and CDR2 YFSETQ. CDR3 nucleotide sequence: TGCGCCAGCAGCTTGACGACAGCGGGAGCAGATACGCAGTATTTT. This sequence encodes CASSLTTAGADTQYF.

This clone showed up just once. The chain links TRBV4-3 to TRBJ2-3; TRBD1 agrees at 7 bases. Germline-derived CDR1 and CDR2 are LGHNA and YSLEER. The CDR3 length is 16 residues. Germline trimming cut 3 bases from V and 2 bases from J; bases unmatched to any gene: 8. This CDR3 reads CASSQQGVPNTDTQYF. CDR3 sequence (DNA): TGCGCCAGCAGCCAGCAGGGGGTCCCAAACACAGATACGCAGTATTTT.

This clone occurred a few times. The V call is TRBV9, the J call TRBJ2-1; D may be TRBD1 or TRBD2 (5 bases each). This CDR3 has 16 amino acids. V was trimmed by 0 bases and J by 0 bases, leaving 10 bases between them. CDR1 and CDR2 (germline): SGDLS, YYNGEE. In nucleotides, the CDR3 is TGTGCCAGCAGCGTAGTCTGGGACGGCTCCTACAATGAGCAGTTCTTC. It codes for CASSVVWDGSYNEQFF. Using reference TRBV9 and TRBJ2-1 for the parts outside the CDR3, the full variable domain is DSGVTQTPKHLITATGQRVTLRCSPRSGDLSVYWYQQSLDQGLQFLIQYYNGEERAKGNILERFSAQQFPDLHSELNLSSLELGDSALYFCASSVVWDGSYNEQFFGPGTRLTVL.

This sequence joins TRBV19 and TRBJ2-5; 10 nucleotides agree with TRBD1. V lost 2 bases and J lost 5; bases outside the gene matches: 5. The CDR3 has 15 amino acids. Germline V gene sequence: CDR1 LNHDA, CDR2 SQIVND (reference sequence). DNA for the CDR3: TGTGCCAGTAGTATACCGACGACAGGGGGCGAGACCCAGTACTTC. This gives the protein CASSIPTTGGETQYF. Filled out from reference TRBV19 and TRBJ2-5, the complete variable domain reads DGGITQSPKYLFRKEGQNVTLSCEQNLNHDAMYWYRQDPGQGLRLIYYSQIVNDFQKGDIAEGYSVSREKKESFPLTVTSAQKNPTAFYLCASSIPTTGGETQYFGPGTRLLVL.

The chain recombines TRBV30 with TRBJ2-3; tentative D call: TRBD1 (6 bases). The germline V gene has CDR1 GTSNPN and CDR2 SVGIG (reference sequence). There are 15 residues in the CDR3. The V gene lost 3 bases and the J gene lost 3 bases, with 16 bases spanning the gap. The CDR3 coding sequence is TGTGCCTGGAGAGGTACCCTCACAGGGACAGATACGCAGTATTTT. Its protein product is CAWRGTLTGTDTQYF.

This clone occurred a few times. The chain employs TRBV29-1 and TRBJ2-7; the D is unclear. Trimming took off 4 bases at V and 5 bases at J, with 21 bases between the two ends. The germline V gene encodes CDR1 SQVTM and CDR2 ANQGSEA. This CDR3 spans 15 amino acids. CDR3 protein: CSVVGHDNAWDEQYF. The CDR3 DNA sequence: TGCAGCGTTGTAGGGCACGACAACGCCTGGGACGAGCAGTACTTC.